The 25 T cell receptor beta chains in this list originate from one sample, sequenced in a study of shared clonotypes between healthy human individuals. Produced via immunoSEQ multiplex PCR; TCRdb's table is partial and in-frame only. This repertoire shows some 380,000 clones, about 96% found once; its top ten account for more than 0.3%. Material for sequencing was memory CD8+ T cells sorted from blood. Subset noted: CD45RO+ cells pooled with CCR7-negative TemRA cells. The origin of the receptors is a man aged 25-40 years in good health.

V usage is TRBV28 and J usage is TRBJ2-1; 7 bases are a match to TRBD2. The CDR3 is 13 amino acids. Germline V gives CDR1 MDHEN, CDR2 SYDVKM. The ends lost 2 bases at V and 5 bases at J; junction bases unmatched: 0. CDR3 amino acids: CASSLAGDNEQFF. CDR3 DNA: TGTGCCAGCAGTTTAGCGGGAGACAATGAGCAGTTCTTC.

J is TRBJ2-1 and V is TRBV6-5; possibly TRBD2 for D (5 bases). The CDR3 consists of 15 residues. Trimming stripped 5 bases from V and 0 bases from J, with 11 bases between. Germline CDR1 and CDR2: MNHEY and SVGAGI. This CDR3 is CASSRTQSSYNEQFF. The CDR3 DNA is TGTGCCAGCAGTCGGACTCAGAGCTCCTACAATGAGCAGTTCTTC.

The chain carries TRBV6-1 and TRBJ1-5, with TRBD1 as a possible D gene (6 bases). Germline CDR1 is MNHNS and CDR2 is SASEGT. With 4 bases removed from V and 6 bases from J, the gap between germline ends came to 13 bases. There are 14 residues in the CDR3. This CDR3 is CASSGYREGQPQHF. CDR3 coding DNA: TGTGCCAGCAGTGGGTACAGGGAAGGTCAGCCCCAGCATTTT.

The chain carries TRBV7-3 and TRBJ2-5; D unresolved. V was shortened by 2 bases and J by 5 bases, with 9 bases between the two germline ends. This CDR3 has 13 residues. The V gene's germline CDR1 is SGHTA and CDR2 FQGTGA. CDR3 coding DNA: TGTGCCAGCAGCTTACTCCCCTCGGAGACCCAGTACTTC. This encodes CASSLLPSETQYF.

The chain joins TRBV2 to TRBJ2-1; D might be TRBD1 or TRBD2, each matching 5 bases. The CDR3 contains 15 residues. Germline loops: CDR1 SNHLY, CDR2 FYNNEI. Trimming cost V 4 bases and J 4 bases, with 14 bases left between them. CDR3 DNA sequence: TGTGCCAGCAGTGTGAGGGGCAAGGGGTACAATGAGCAGTTCTTC. Translated, it gives CASSVRGKGYNEQFF.

The chain employs TRBV7-9 and TRBJ1-1; TRBD1 might be the D (5 bases). The germline V gene encodes CDR1 SEHNR and CDR2 FQNEAQ (reference sequence). Trimming removed 7 bases from V and 1 base from J, with 22 bases in between. The CDR3 has 17 amino acids. The CDR3 loop reads CASTLLPGGGKNTEAFF. CDR3 DNA: TGTGCCAGCACCCTCCTGCCCGGGGGAGGGAAGAACACTGAAGCTTTCTTT.

The chain links TRBV7-9 to TRBJ2-7; D not certain. The CDR3 extends over 11 amino acids. Germline V lookup: CDR1 SEHNR, CDR2 FQNEAQ (reference sequence). Trimming removed 5 bases from V and 5 bases from J, with 7 bases in between. DNA of the CDR3: TGTGCCAGCAGCCCCGGCCACGAGCAGTACTTC. Residues: CASSPGHEQYF.

Comments on this clone: This is likely a read error, given that the CDR3 carries no conserved phenylalanine or tryptophan at its end. The V and J genes are TRBV10-3 and TRBJ1-5, with 8 nucleotides matching TRBD1. Germline CDR1 is ENHRY and CDR2 is SYGVKD. The junction had 19 bases not matched to a gene; V was cut back by 0 bases and J by 0 bases. There are 22 residues in the CDR3. This chain's CDR3 is CAISESSGQGGFIGPSNQPQHL. As DNA, the CDR3 is TGTGCCATCAGTGAGTCTAGCGGACAGGGAGGTTTTATAGGGCCTAGCAATCAGCCCCAGCATCTT.

V gene TRBV10-3 combines with J gene TRBJ1-4, with D maybe TRBD1 (6 bases). The ends were cut back, 3 bases at V and 2 bases at J, with 10 bases in the middle. The CDR3 contains 15 residues. Germline lookup yields CDR1 ENHRY and CDR2 SYGVKD. CDR3 coding DNA: TGTGCCATCAGTGATTTGGGGGGCACTAATGAAAAACTGTTTTTT. Translated: CAISDLGGTNEKLFF.

V gene TRBV6-5 combines with J gene TRBJ2-3; D remains ambiguous. V was shortened by 2 bases and J by 0 bases, with 6 bases between the two germline ends. The CDR3 covers 14 residues. Per the germline V gene, CDR1 is MNHEY and CDR2 is SVGAGI. CDR3 sequence (DNA): TGTGCCAGCAGTTACCAGCCTAGCACAGATACGCAGTATTTT. It specifies CASSYQPSTDTQYF.

This chain links TRBV5-4 with TRBJ2-2; 13 bases agree with TRBD2. The CDR3 has 16 amino acids. After removal of 5 bases from V and 4 bases from J, the junction contained 5 bases not matched to a gene. Germline V gene lookup returns CDR1 SGHNT and CDR2 YYREEE (reference sequence). CDR3: CASRPGLAGATGELFF. The CDR3, as DNA: TGTGCCAGCAGACCTGGACTAGCGGGAGCCACCGGGGAGCTGTTTTTT.

The CDR3 sequence is CASSYGSEGKGETQYF. CDR3 DNA: TGTGCCAGCAGTTATGGGTCGGAGGGGAAAGGGGAGACCCAGTACTTC. The rearrangement uses TRBV6-5 and TRBJ2-5; D might be TRBD2 (6 bases). CDR3 length: 16 residues. V lost 3 bases to trimming and J lost 5 bases, with 19 bases between them. CDR1 and CDR2 (germline): MNHEY, SVGAGI.

The V gene is TRBV20-1, the J gene TRBJ2-5; D uncertain. Germline V gene data show CDR1 as DFQATT and CDR2 as SNEGSKA (reference sequence). V was trimmed by 3 bases and J by 5 bases, leaving 7 bases between them. CDR3 size: 11 residues. The CDR3: CSASNWETQYF. Written as DNA, the CDR3 is TGCAGTGCTAGTAATTGGGAGACCCAGTACTTC.

The chain is built from TRBV11-1 and TRBJ2-7; D is possibly TRBD1 or TRBD2 (5 bases each). Between the trimmed V and J ends, which lost 1 base and 12 bases, there was a span of 13 bases. The CDR3 loop spans 12 amino acids. Germline V gene data show CDR1 as SGHAT and CDR2 as FQDESV (reference sequence). CDR3 coding DNA: TGTGCCAGCAGCTTAGGTCAGGGACCCACGTACTTC. Protein product: CASSLGQGPTYF.

The V gene is TRBV19, the J gene TRBJ2-4; 7 nucleotides line up with TRBD2. CDR1 is LNHDA, CDR2 SQIVND, per germline (reference sequence). V lost 2 bases, J lost 0 bases, and 1 base stayed unmatched. The CDR3 length is 15 residues. The CDR3 DNA reads as TGTGCCAGTAGTATACTAGCGGTAGCCAAAAACATTCAGTACTTC. Translating gives CASSILAVAKNIQYF.

This chain joins TRBV5-1 and TRBJ2-2; D not resolved. Germline V gives CDR1 SGHRS, CDR2 YFSETQ. V shed 3 bases and J shed 5 bases, with 11 bases lying between them. This CDR3 has 14 residues. The CDR3 coding sequence is TGCGCCAGCAGCTATATCCCCGGAACCGGGGAGCTGTTTTTT. Its protein product is CASSYIPGTGELFF.

This sequence joins TRBV28 and TRBJ1-4; 7 bases match TRBD1. The CDR3 is 15 residues long. The germline CDR1 and CDR2 sequences are MDHEN and SYDVKM. After removal of 2 bases from V and 4 bases from J, the junction contained 4 bases not matched to a gene. CDR3 sequence reads: CASSLAGQFNEKLFF. As DNA, the CDR3 is TGTGCCAGCAGTTTAGCGGGACAGTTTAATGAAAAACTGTTTTTT.

The genes are TRBV28 and TRBJ2-4; 8 bases match TRBD1. V shed 6 bases, J shed 6 bases, and the junction held 10 bases outside the gene matches. This CDR3 is 15 amino acids long. Germline-derived CDR1 and CDR2 are MDHEN and SYDVKM. CDR3 residues: CASRTPGGIGNIQYF. CDR3 coding DNA: TGTGCCAGCAGAACGCCAGGGGGCATAGGAAACATTCAGTACTTC. Based on the CDR3 plus reference TRBV28 and TRBJ2-4, the full variable domain is DVKVTQSSRYLVKRTGEKVFLECVQDMDHENMFWYRQDPGLGLRLIYFSYDVKMKEKGDIPEGYSVSREKKERFSLILESASTNQTSMYLCASRTPGGIGNIQYFGAGTRLSVL.

Turning to this clone: The same CDR3 arises from other DNA sequences in this sample as well. The rearrangement uses TRBV6-5 and TRBJ1-1; D unresolved. V was shortened by 2 bases and J by 5 bases, with 3 bases between the two germline ends. Per the germline V gene, CDR1 is MNHEY and CDR2 is SVGAGI. The length of the CDR3 is 11 residues. The CDR3 nucleotides read TGTGCCAGCAGTTACCGGACTGAAGCTTTCTTT. This codes for CASSYRTEAFF.

The chain combines TRBV5-1 with TRBJ2-7, with 14 bases lining up with TRBD2. This CDR3 has 18 residues. J was trimmed by 2 bases and V by 2 bases; bases with no gene match: 9. The germline CDR1 and CDR2 sequences are SGHRS and YFSETQ. Written as DNA, the CDR3 is TGCGCCAGCAGCTTTATATCCGGGACTAGCGGGGGAGCCTACGAGCAGTACTTC. It is translated as CASSFISGTSGGAYEQYF.

CDR3 nucleotides: TGTGCCAGTAGTATACTGTGGAACAGCAATCAGCCCCAGCATTTT. Translation: CASSILWNSNQPQHF. This chain joins TRBV19 and TRBJ1-5; D is undetermined. The V gene lost 2 bases and the J gene lost 1 base, with 9 bases spanning the gap. Germline V gene data show CDR1 as LNHDA and CDR2 as SQIVND (reference sequence). The CDR3 loop spans 15 amino acids.

This clone was observed once. The gene calls are TRBV6-6 and TRBJ2-6; no reliable D call. CDR1 is MNHNY, CDR2 SVGAGI, per germline (reference sequence). This CDR3 spans 16 amino acids. V lost 4 bases and J 0 bases, leaving 10 bases between the germline ends. The CDR3 sequence: CASSFIWVSGANVLTF. The CDR3 DNA is TGTGCCAGCAGTTTCATCTGGGTCTCTGGGGCCAACGTCCTGACTTTC.

The sample holds a few counts of this clone. V and J are TRBV25-1 and TRBJ2-1; 8 bases are shared with TRBD1. CDR1 and CDR2 from the germline V gene are MGHDK and SYGVNS. The CDR3 has 17 amino acids. J lost 1 base, V lost 3 bases, and 8 bases had no gene match. The CDR3 spells CASSDLGQGRSYNEQFF. The CDR3 DNA sequence: TGTGCCAGCAGTGACCTAGGACAGGGAAGGTCCTACAATGAGCAGTTCTTC.

The chain has TRBV18 and TRBJ1-2; a possible D gene is TRBD1 (6 bases). Per germline, CDR1 KGHSH and CDR2 LQKENI. Trimming cost V 4 bases and J 3 bases, with 9 bases left between them. There are 13 residues in the CDR3. The CDR3 DNA reads as TGTGCCAGCTCACAGGGGGGGCACTATGGCTACACCTTC. Translating gives CASSQGGHYGYTF.

The V gene is TRBV9, the J gene TRBJ2-4, with TRBD2 matching 7 bases. This CDR3 has 13 residues. The germline CDR1 and CDR2 sequences are SGDLS and YYNGEE. V lost 0 bases, J lost 6 bases, and 0 bases stayed unmatched. CDR3 coding DNA: TGTGCCAGCAGCGTAGGGACTAGAAACATTCAGTACTTC. Amino acid sequence: CASSVGTRNIQYF. Combining the CDR3 with reference TRBV9 and TRBJ2-4 gives the whole variable domain DSGVTQTPKHLITATGQRVTLRCSPRSGDLSVYWYQQSLDQGLQFLIQYYNGEERAKGNILERFSAQQFPDLHSELNLSSLELGDSALYFCASSVGTRNIQYFGAGTRLSVL.